A selection of T cell receptor beta chains follows, all from one sample in a study of blood T cell repertoires in COVID-19. Here immunoSEQ multiplex PCR was the method, and the copy in TCRdb shows in-frame clones only, minus some. The sample includes some 74,000 clones, 65% to 90% of them seen just once. The sequenced material came from peripheral blood. The receptors come from an elderly man with acute or convalescent COVID-19. Each CDR3 is given with its conserved first and last residue. D genes are given only for firm matches. Expanded clones get a size class; other rows say once, few or many, or leave the size out.

TRBJ2-3 | NA | TRBV5-5 | NA | TGTGCCAGCAGCTTGCAGGGATTCACAGATACGCAGTATTTT | CASSLQGFTDTQYF
TRBJ2-5 | NA | TRBV28 | NA | TGTGCCAGCAGTTTATCAATAGAGACCCAGTACTTC | CASSLSIETQYF
TRBJ2-2 | NA | TRBV30 | TRBD2 | TGTGCCTTAATAGCGGGGGGCCCTCCCGGGGAGCTGTTTTTT | CALIAGGPPGELFF
TRBJ2-1 | NA | TRBV11-2 | TRBD2 | TGTGCCAGCAGCCCAAGCGGGGTCGGGACTCGCCACGAGCAGTTCTTC | CASSPSGVGTRHEQFF
TRBJ2-3 | few | TRBV2 | TRBD2 | TGTGCCAGCAGTCTGGGACTAGCGGGAGTGGATACGCAGTATTTT | CASSLGLAGVDTQYF
TRBJ1-3 | NA | TRBV7-6 | NA | TGTGCCAGCAGCTTAGGCGGCTCTGGAAACACCATATATTTT | CASSLGGSGNTIYF
TRBJ2-5 | NA | TRBV6-5 | TRBD2 | TGTGCCAGCAGTTTAGGACTAGCCCCAAAAGAGACCCAGTACTTC | CASSLGLAPKETQYF
TRBJ2-5 | NA | TRBV5-4 | TRBD1 | TGTGCCAGCAGCGGAGACAGGGTTCAAGAGACCCAGTACTTC | CASSGDRVQETQYF
TRBJ2-2 | NA | TRBV24-1 | TRBD1 | TGTGCCACCGCCGGGACAGTGAACACCGGGGAGCTGTTTTTT | CATAGTVNTGELFF
TRBJ2-7 | NA | TRBV28 | TRBD2 | TGTGCCAGCAGTTCTCTACAGCGGGGGGGCCAGTACGAGCAGTACTTC | CASSSLQRGGQYEQYF
TRBJ1-2 | NA | TRBV19 | TRBD1 | TGTGCCAGTAGTCCTTTCGGACAGGGCCGTGGCTACACCTTC | CASSPFGQGRGYTF
TRBJ2-5 | NA | TRBV11-2 | TRBD1 | TGTGCCAGCACCCCGGGACAGGGGGCTCAAGAGACCCAGTACTTC | CASTPGQGAQETQYF
TRBJ1-2 | NA | TRBV6-5 | NA | TGTGCCAGCACCAACATGGCGGCGGGGGGCGCAGGCTACACCTTC | CASTNMAAGGAGYTF
TRBJ1-2 | NA | TRBV18 | TRBD1 | TGTGCCAGCTCACCAACTGACAGGGCCTATGGCTACACCTTC | CASSPTDRAYGYTF
TRBJ1-2 | NA | TRBV3-1/TRBV3-2 | NA | TGTGCCAGCAGCCAAAACCATGCTCAGGGTGGCTACACCTTC | CASSQNHAQGGYTF
TRBJ1-6 | many | TRBV28 | NA | TGTGCCAGCACCCCCGGGGGAAAAGCCGGTAATTCACCCCTCCACTTT | CASTPGGKAGNSPLHF
TRBJ1-1 | NA | TRBV2 | NA | TGTGCCAGCAGCCAAAGGCAGGCGAAGAACACTGAAGCTTTCTTT | CASSQRQAKNTEAFF
TRBJ2-2 | NA | TRBV5-1 | TRBD2 | TGCGCCAGCTCCTTCGATAGCGGGGAGTCCGGGGAGCTGTTTTTT | CASSFDSGESGELFF
TRBJ2-7 | once | TRBV19 | NA | TGTGCCAGTAGTGGCTCTCCCTACGAGCAGTACTTC | CASSGSPYEQYF